The entry below gives a single TCR beta chain sequence along with its context. Its antigen target is currently unknown. No base quality information exists; no much larger clone differs at one position. This entry belongs to a study of blood T cell repertoires in COVID-19 (dated by TCRdb to about 2020). With respect to the entire study: Samples from collaborators originated in the United States, Italy and Spain and spanned both the acute and convalescent phases of COVID-19. The material from the prospective study consisted of cDNA or gDNA derived from T cells, B-cell-depleted T cells, or PBMCs. The dataset comprised deeply sampled blood TCRbeta repertoires from subjects exposed to, actively infected with, or recovered from COVID-19. The repertoires were released in a freely available public database meant as a resource for research on the immune response to SARS-CoV-2. Samples came from the ongoing ImmuneRACE study (first 160 participants) plus 1,254 subjects from 6 global collaborators. A de-identified subject ID, COVID-19 status, age in years and sex were almost always included in the sample metadata. Where available, HLA class I and class II types were obtained from metadata supplied by the sample provider rather than from assay-based typing. The full study reports these points: The quantity of clinical and demographic metadata differed by source and by participant and was supplied without curation.

Participants in the prospective study were enrolled through a virtual design, were aged about 18 to 100 years, and lived in approximately 24 United States geographic areas. To assign participants to cohorts, the prospective study relied on clinical history that participants themselves reported in a screening survey and a study questionnaire. For ImmuneRACE Cohort 3, a participant was defined as recovered based on two consecutive negative NP/OP PCR tests, clearance by a healthcare professional, or resolution of symptoms. In the prospective study, whole blood, serum and a nasopharyngeal or oropharyngeal swab were collected from each participant by mobile phlebotomists. Over a roughly 2-month period, participants in the prospective study had the option of providing additional blood draws and questionnaires. Blood samples from the prospective study were shipped frozen or at room temperature prior to DNA extraction.

Trimming takes 4 bases from V and 0 bases from J, and the germline ends sit 10 bases apart. The CDR3 goes from the cysteine to the phenylalanine over 15 residues. Of all the DNA, just the CDR3 is kept, 45 bases in frame from base 1. CDR1 ENHRY and CDR2 SYGVKD were looked up in the germline V gene. The immunoSEQ Assay, a bias-controlled multiplex PCR, was used to amplify TCRbeta CDR3 regions from genomic DNA. In the authors' own workflow: Within the assay, amplification of reference gene primers was used to estimate how many nucleated cells each sample contained. To quantify the absolute abundance of each unique TCRbeta CDR3 rearrangement, sequence reads were collapsed and filtered. For each sample, productive Simpson clonality was calculated as the square root of Simpson's diversity index over productive rearrangements. The source is immuneACCESS, and TCRdb retained only in-frame sequences with V and J called. Part of the clones is not carried over; for the studies checked, unresolved V genes explain less than half of this, and the remainder is unexplained. D and trimming come from the DNA, and the V and J calls and clone size come from that table. In this sample the table shows 390,000 or so clones, 85% to 90% of which occur a single time. Approximately 1% of the sample rests with the top ten.

The source material was PBMCs or T cells enriched from blood (not recorded which). The receptor comes from a man aged 18-30 years who had recovered from COVID-19. Recombination connected TRBV10-3 to TRBJ1-3; no D gene can be assigned with confidence. This receptor has the CDR3 CAISVTPGSGNTIYF. The nucleotides are TGTGCCATCAGTGTCACCCCGGGCTCTGGAAACACCATATATTTT.